Below, one T cell receptor (beta chain) is given with its context. This clonotype was counted a few times. Its target antigen remains unknown. No base quality values were provided; no much bigger clone lies one nucleotide off. The source of the sample is a study of early T cells in non-severe SARS-CoV-2 infection (dated by TCRdb to the early 2020s). A note on the overall study: TCR sequencing used bulk RNA from unsorted whole blood, so alpha and beta chains could not be paired. Beyond this particular receptor, the publication reports: VDJdb matching was skewed toward anti-spike CD8 responses and likely underestimated virus-specific expansions by missing private and CD4 specificities.

A case-control design nested within a healthcare worker cohort in London, UK, was used, with weekly nasopharyngeal swab PCR tests and blood sampling performed. Between 23 and 31 March 2020, the week of the UK lockdown, healthcare workers were enrolled and then followed up weekly for as long as 16 weeks. The library was produced with 5' RACE. Data came from a NextSeq 500. The TCR library protocol attached unique molecular identifiers to individual cDNA molecules to correct for sequencing error and PCR bias. Sequencing covered both TCR alpha and beta chains, and within each sample the abundances of alpha and beta sequences were tightly co-correlated. The authors' analysis ran thus. Decombinator V4 was used to annotate the V gene, J gene and CDR3 of the TCR sequences. Expanded TCRs were defined as changing significantly between any two time points under a Poisson model with p below 0.0001. TCR abundances were normalised to the total number of TCRs sequenced in each sample and reported as counts per million. TRAV1-2 paired with TRAJ12, TRAJ20 or TRAJ33 defined MAIT TCRs, while TRAV10 paired with TRAJ18 defined iNKT TCRs. VDJdb, accessed on 1 November 2021, was searched for TCRs annotated for CMV, EBV and SARS-CoV-2, and TCRs annotated for more than one antigen were excluded. TCRdb trimmed the raw reads at Q25, called clones with MiXCR and kept productive beta chains. Rows with a matching CDR3 protein are joined into one entry that keeps the most common DNA and genes. TCRdb, not the authors, supplied the V and J calls. This sample is represented by more than 85,000 distinct CDR3 sequences; approximately 15% of them were singletons. The ten largest clones capture around 4.9% of the sample.

CDR1 and CDR2 were assigned from the germline V gene (reference sequence) as MNHEY and SMNVEV. V is clipped by 3 bases and J by 1 base, and the sequence between their germline boundaries is 12 bases long. The CDR3 runs 15 amino acids, cysteine and phenylalanine included. Only the CDR3 portion is preserved as DNA: 45 bases, with reading frame beginning at the first base. This specimen consisted of whole blood, obtained at baseline. The receptor comes from an adult who was a healthcare worker with PCR-confirmed SARS-CoV-2 infection or an uninfected control (not recorded which). The rearranged chain carries TRBV27 and TRBJ1-1, and possibly TRBD1, on 6 matching bases. CDR3 loop: CASSLGARGNTEAFF. The DNA reads TGTGCCAGCAGTTTGGGGGCCAGGGGGAACACTGAAGCTTTCTTT.